This TCR beta chain was obtained from a study of radiation and T cells in renal cell carcinoma. Study-wide findings and caveats: No pretreatment tumor biopsies were available for baseline clonotypes.

Described time point: blood 2 weeks post-SBRT. Documented treatment: 15 Gy SBRT to primary tumor, nephrectomy 4 weeks later. This renal cell carcinoma was of the clear cell type. This clone came up once. Its antigen is unidentified. The germline gives CDR1 MDHEN, CDR2 SYDVKM. The CDR3 is 16 amino acids. The ends lost 6 bases at V and 6 bases at J; junction bases unmatched: 16. Sequencing was performed with immunoSEQ multiplex PCR; in TCRdb, only in-frame clones are kept and a portion is missing. This sample has 100,000 to 150,000 clones, with about four fifths found just once. The TCR was taken from a man aged 50-60 years with renal cell carcinoma. The specimen was blood, collected from a patient whose treatment included radiotherapy and nephrectomy. The chain couples TRBV28 to TRBJ2-7; 8 nucleotides match TRBD2. The CDR3 coding sequence is TGTGCCAGCAGCTTCGGGGGGGCGAGGCCGGCGATCGAGCAGTACTTC. This codes for CASSFGGARPAIEQYF.